This T cell receptor (beta chain) was captured in a study of blood T cell repertoires in COVID-19. As for the study in general: T cells, B-cell-depleted T cells, or PBMCs provided the cDNA or gDNA that served as material.

About this clone itself: Additional DNA sequences in this sample encode the identical CDR3.

TCRdb keeps only in-frame clones here, not all; method: immunoSEQ multiplex PCR. The sample includes 250,000 or so clones, 88% of them seen just once. Trimming shortened V by 3 bases and J by 0 bases, and 14 bases separated the two germline ends. This CDR3 region has 16 residues. Germline V lookup: CDR1 KGHDR, CDR2 SFDVKD. This clonotype originated in a woman aged 55-69 years with acute or convalescent COVID-19. The chain links TRBV24-1 to TRBJ2-7; tentatively, D is TRBD2 (6 bases). The sequenced sample was peripheral blood. In nucleotides, the CDR3 is TGTGCCACCAGTGATCCAACTGGGACTGGCTCCTACGAGCAGTACTTC. Protein product: CATSDPTGTGSYEQYF.